This passage covers 17 T cell receptor beta chains from one sample sequenced in a study of T-cell memory formation after mild COVID-19. TCRdb processed the 5' RACE reads anew with MiXCR; each CDR3 protein has one entry. This sample yields about half a million distinct CDR3 sequences, of which roughly 18% are seen a single time; about 12% belongs to the top ten. What was sequenced was PBMCs or a T cell subset sorted from them (not recorded which). All receptors derive from an adult woman who had mild COVID-19 (a few samples of this study predate the infection). Cell type and time point are not known.

The rearrangement uses TRBV19 and TRBJ1-6; D is possibly TRBD1 (6 bases). The CDR3 spans 13 residues. The germline CDR1 and CDR2 sequences are LNHDA and SQIVND (reference sequence). Trimming cost V 7 bases and J 8 bases, with 12 bases left between them. The CDR3 spells CASTRGQDSPLHF. As DNA, the CDR3 is TGTGCCAGTACCAGGGGCCAGGATTCACCCCTCCACTTT.

This clonotype was observed a single time. This chain links TRBV24-1 with TRBJ2-4; 8 nucleotides line up with TRBD1. Germline V CDR1 and CDR2: KGHDR, SFDVKD. The CDR3 runs to 13 residues. Losses at the gene ends were 10 bases for V and 8 bases for J; bases not matched to a gene: 9. CDR3 sequence: CATAGGASDIQYF. The DNA of the CDR3 is TGTGCCACAGCAGGGGGCGCTTCGGACATTCAGTACTTC.

The chain joins TRBV20-1 to TRBJ2-5, with TRBD2 matching over 7 bases. The CDR3 length is 14 residues. The germline V gene encodes CDR1 DFQATT and CDR2 SNEGSKA (reference sequence). With 3 bases clipped from V and 2 bases from J, the junction kept 6 bases outside the gene matches. CDR3 sequence reads: CSASPGAGQETQYF. CDR3 sequence (DNA): TGCAGTGCTAGTCCCGGAGCGGGGCAAGAGACCCAGTACTTC.

This clonotype turned up a few times. The chain combines TRBV6-2 or TRBV6-3 with TRBJ2-1; 7 bases agree with TRBD1. The J segment lost 4 bases and the V segment lost 0 bases, leaving 9 bases of the junction unmatched. The germline gives CDR1 MNHEY, CDR2 SVGEGT. CDR3 length equals 17 residues. CDR3 bases: TGTGCCAGCAGTTACTCGAAGGGGGCCAGCTTATACAATGAGCAGTTCTTC. It specifies CASSYSKGASLYNEQFF.

This clonotype was seen more than once but under ten times. This chain joins TRBV7-6 and TRBJ2-1, with D possibly being TRBD1 or TRBD2 (8 bases each). The CDR3 is made up of 20 amino acids. Germline V gene lookup returns CDR1 SGHVS and CDR2 FNYEAQ. Trimming left V 4 bases short and J 0 bases short, with 25 bases between. The CDR3 DNA reads TGTGCCAGCAGCTCGCAGGACAGGGCGCGACTAGCGAGCTCCTACAATGAGCAGTTCTTC. Translated: CASSSQDRARLASSYNEQFF.

In its sample, this clonotype was seen a few times. V usage is TRBV20-1 and J usage is TRBJ2-3, with TRBD2 matching 14 bases. V shed 6 bases, J shed 0 bases, and the junction held 8 bases outside the gene matches. CDR1 is DFQATT and CDR2 is SNEGSKA in the germline V gene (reference sequence). This CDR3 has 17 amino acids. CDR3 in amino acids: CSARRGTSGGSTDTQYF. CDR3 sequence (DNA): TGCAGTGCCCGCCGGGGGACTAGCGGGGGAAGCACAGATACGCAGTATTTT.

This clonotype was counted only a few times. This chain joins TRBV4-3 and TRBJ1-2, with 9 positions matching TRBD1. Trimming removed 2 bases from V and 4 bases from J; junction bases left unmatched: 8. There are 16 residues in the CDR3. Germline loops: CDR1 LGHNA, CDR2 YSLEER. The CDR3 is CASSQNTGQGFYGYTF. The CDR3 DNA follows: TGCGCCAGCAGCCAAAATACGGGACAGGGATTCTATGGCTACACCTTC.

The genes are TRBV20-1 and TRBJ1-2; D unresolved. CDR3 length: 14 amino acids. Germline V gene lookup returns CDR1 DFQATT and CDR2 SNEGSKA (reference sequence). V lost 4 bases, J lost 6 bases, and 18 bases lay in between. This chain's CDR3 is CSAIGEVPTDGYTF. In DNA form, the CDR3 reads TGCAGTGCTATAGGAGAAGTACCTACCGATGGCTACACCTTC.

This clonotype has ten or more counts. This chain uses TRBV4-3 with TRBJ2-4; 10 bases are a match to TRBD2. Germline V gene lookup returns CDR1 LGHNA and CDR2 YSLEER. The CDR3 has 18 residues. The junction had 5 bases not matched to a gene; V was cut back by 0 bases and J by 0 bases. The CDR3 loop is CASSQDYLAGAAKNIQYF. CDR3 sequence (DNA): TGCGCCAGCAGCCAAGATTACCTAGCGGGGGCAGCCAAAAACATTCAGTACTTC.

The DNA of the CDR3 is TGTGCCAGCAGCTTTACACCGAACACTGAAGCTTTCTTT. It specifies CASSFTPNTEAFF. The chain combines TRBV5-6 with TRBJ1-1; D unclear. V lost 2 bases, J lost 1 base, and 6 bases lay in between. Germline-derived CDR1 and CDR2 are SGHDT and YYEEEE. CDR3 length: 13 residues.

The sample holds a few counts of this clonotype. CDR3 in amino acids: CASSLQDNQPQHF. The CDR3 region has the DNA TGTGCCAGCAGTTTACAGGACAATCAGCCCCAGCATTTT. The rearrangement uses TRBV12-3 or TRBV12-4 and TRBJ1-5; D is uncertain. V lost 2 bases and J 3 bases, leaving 5 bases between the germline ends. The CDR3 spans 13 residues.

The chain uses TRBV9 and TRBJ1-5, with unresolved D. Germline V gene sequence: CDR1 SGDLS, CDR2 YYNGEE. V was trimmed by 2 bases and J by 1 base, leaving 10 bases between them. The CDR3 loop spans 15 amino acids. This chain's CDR3 is CASSVSIGSNQPQHF. CDR3 DNA sequence: TGTGCCAGCAGCGTCTCGATTGGGAGCAATCAGCCCCAGCATTTT.

This clonotype has more than one count but fewer than ten. The chain links TRBV7-9 to TRBJ1-4, with TRBD1 matching over 8 bases. V shed 3 bases, J shed 7 bases, and the junction held 7 bases outside the gene matches. This CDR3 has 15 amino acids. The germline gives CDR1 SEHNR, CDR2 FQNEAQ (reference sequence). The CDR3 is CASSFRAGGIEKLFF. In DNA form, the CDR3 reads TGTGCCAGCAGCTTCAGGGCAGGGGGCATTGAAAAACTGTTTTTT.

This clonotype was detected a few times. The CDR3 DNA follows: TGTGCCAGCAGCCAGCGGGGAGTAACTAGCACAGATACGCAGTATTTT. Translation gives CASSQRGVTSTDTQYF. The gene calls are TRBV7-9 and TRBJ2-3, with 7 positions matching TRBD2. V dropped 5 bases and J dropped 0; count of bases not matched to a gene: 8. The germline CDR1 and CDR2 sequences are SEHNR and FQNEAQ (reference sequence). The CDR3 covers 16 residues.

The table lists this clonotype with many counts. V is TRBV7-2 and J is TRBJ2-7, with D perhaps matching TRBD1 or TRBD2 (5 bases each). V lost 4 bases to trimming and J lost 0 bases, with 13 bases between them. The V gene's germline CDR1 is SGHTA and CDR2 FQGNSA. The CDR3 runs to 15 residues. CDR3 sequence reads: CASSSDWGFSYEQYF. CDR3 sequence (DNA): TGTGCCAGCAGCTCCGATTGGGGGTTCTCCTACGAGCAGTACTTC.

This clonotype was found a few times. The chain joins TRBV4-3 to TRBJ2-7; 8 nucleotides agree with TRBD1. Germline V gives CDR1 LGHNA, CDR2 YSLEER. The V segment lost 0 bases and the J segment 5 bases; nucleotides outside the gene matches: 12. The CDR3 sequence is 17 residues long. The DNA of the CDR3 is TGCGCCAGCAGCCAAGACGGGCAGGGGGCCTTTGGGAACGAGCAGTACTTC. Translated, it gives CASSQDGQGAFGNEQYF.

The chain recombines TRBV20-1 with TRBJ1-2, with TRBD1 matching 8 bases. This CDR3 is 13 amino acids long. V gave up 2 bases and J gave up 6 bases; unmatched junction bases: 5. Germline assignment: CDR1 DFQATT and CDR2 SNEGSKA (reference sequence). Written as DNA, the CDR3 is TGCAGTGCTAGACCAGGGGGCTCTGATGGCTACACCTTC. Residues: CSARPGGSDGYTF.